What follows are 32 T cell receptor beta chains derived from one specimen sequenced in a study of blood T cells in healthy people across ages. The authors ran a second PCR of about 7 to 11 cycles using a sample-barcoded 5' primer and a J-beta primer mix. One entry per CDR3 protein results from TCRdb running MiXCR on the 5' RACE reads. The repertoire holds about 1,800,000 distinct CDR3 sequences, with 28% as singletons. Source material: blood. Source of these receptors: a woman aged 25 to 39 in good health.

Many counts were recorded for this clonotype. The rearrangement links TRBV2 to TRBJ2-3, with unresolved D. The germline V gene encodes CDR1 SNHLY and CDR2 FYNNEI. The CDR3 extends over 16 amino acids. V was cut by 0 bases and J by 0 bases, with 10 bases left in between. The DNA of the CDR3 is TGTGCCAGCAGTGAAGCAGACACAATTAGCACAGATACGCAGTATTTT. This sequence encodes CASSEADTISTDTQYF.

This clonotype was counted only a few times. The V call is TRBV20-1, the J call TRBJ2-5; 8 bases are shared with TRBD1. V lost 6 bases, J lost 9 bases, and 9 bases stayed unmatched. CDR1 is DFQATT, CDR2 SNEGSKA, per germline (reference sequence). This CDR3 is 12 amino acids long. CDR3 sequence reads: CSAPTGVEAQYF. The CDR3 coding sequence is TGCAGTGCACCGACAGGGGTTGAGGCCCAGTACTTC.

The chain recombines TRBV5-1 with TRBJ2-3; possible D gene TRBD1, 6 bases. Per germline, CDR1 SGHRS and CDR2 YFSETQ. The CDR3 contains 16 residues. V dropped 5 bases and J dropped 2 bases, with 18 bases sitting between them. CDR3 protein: CASRHPEGVITDTQYF. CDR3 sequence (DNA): TGCGCCAGCAGACACCCAGAGGGGGTCATCACAGATACGCAGTATTTT.

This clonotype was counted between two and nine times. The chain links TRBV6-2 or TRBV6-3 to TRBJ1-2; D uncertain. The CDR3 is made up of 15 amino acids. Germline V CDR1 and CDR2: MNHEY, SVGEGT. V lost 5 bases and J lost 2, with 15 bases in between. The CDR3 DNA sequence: TGTGCCAGCAGTCCCTCCTGGACCCTAAACTATGGCTACACCTTC. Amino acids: CASSPSWTLNYGYTF.

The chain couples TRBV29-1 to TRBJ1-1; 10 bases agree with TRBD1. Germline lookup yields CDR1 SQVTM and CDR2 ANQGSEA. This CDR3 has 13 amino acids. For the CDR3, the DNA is TGCAGTGTTCCGGGACAGGGGTACACTGAAGCTTTCTTT. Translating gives CSVPGQGYTEAFF.

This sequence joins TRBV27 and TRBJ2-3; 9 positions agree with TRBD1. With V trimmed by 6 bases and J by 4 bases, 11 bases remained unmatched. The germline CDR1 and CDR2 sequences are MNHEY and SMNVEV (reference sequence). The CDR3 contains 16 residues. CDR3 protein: CASSQTPGQGSDTQYF. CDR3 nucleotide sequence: TGTGCCAGCAGCCAAACTCCGGGACAGGGATCAGATACGCAGTATTTT.

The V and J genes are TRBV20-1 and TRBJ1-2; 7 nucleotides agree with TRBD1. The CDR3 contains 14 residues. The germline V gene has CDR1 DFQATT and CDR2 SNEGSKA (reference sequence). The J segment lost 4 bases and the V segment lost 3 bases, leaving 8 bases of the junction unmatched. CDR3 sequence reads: CSARRGGEGYGYTF. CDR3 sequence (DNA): TGCAGTGCTAGGCGAGGGGGCGAGGGCTATGGCTACACCTTC.

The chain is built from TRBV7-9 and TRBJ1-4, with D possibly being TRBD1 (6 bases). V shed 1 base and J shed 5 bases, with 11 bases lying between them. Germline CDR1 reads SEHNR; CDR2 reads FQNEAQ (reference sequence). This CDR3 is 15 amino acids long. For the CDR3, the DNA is TGTGCCAGCAGCTTAGGGGGGGCCGGGAATGAAAAACTGTTTTTT. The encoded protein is CASSLGGAGNEKLFF.

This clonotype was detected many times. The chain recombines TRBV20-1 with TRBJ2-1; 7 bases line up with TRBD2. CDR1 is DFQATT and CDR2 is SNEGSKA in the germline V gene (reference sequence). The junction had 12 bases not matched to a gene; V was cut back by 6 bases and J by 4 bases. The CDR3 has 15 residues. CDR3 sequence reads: CSARYLREKYNEQFF. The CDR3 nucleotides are TGCAGTGCCCGTTATCTGCGGGAGAAGTACAATGAGCAGTTCTTC.

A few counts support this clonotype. The CDR3 coding sequence is TGTGCCAGCAGCCGGGACTCGCTAGATACGCAGTATTTT. It is translated as CASSRDSLDTQYF. The rearrangement joins TRBV6-6 to TRBJ2-3; tentatively, D is TRBD2 (6 bases). Per the germline V gene, CDR1 is MNHNY and CDR2 is SVGAGI (reference sequence). This CDR3 contains 13 residues. Trimming left V 6 bases short and J 5 bases short, with 12 bases between.

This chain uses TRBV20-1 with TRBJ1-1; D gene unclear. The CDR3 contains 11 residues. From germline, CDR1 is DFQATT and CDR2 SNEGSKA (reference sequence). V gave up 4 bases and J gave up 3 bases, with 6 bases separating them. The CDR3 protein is CSAKGDTEAFF. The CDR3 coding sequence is TGCAGTGCTAAGGGAGACACTGAAGCTTTCTTT.

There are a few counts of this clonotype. The CDR3 loop reads CASSLRRVGDTEQFF. CDR3 coding DNA: TGTGCCAGCAGCTTAAGGAGGGTTGGGGACACCGAGCAGTTCTTC. J is TRBJ2-1 and V is TRBV7-3; D is possibly TRBD1 or TRBD2 (6 bases each). This CDR3 comprises 15 residues. Between the trimmed V and J ends, which lost 1 base and 10 bases, there was a span of 17 bases. Looked up from germline, CDR1 is SGHTA and CDR2 is FQGTGA.

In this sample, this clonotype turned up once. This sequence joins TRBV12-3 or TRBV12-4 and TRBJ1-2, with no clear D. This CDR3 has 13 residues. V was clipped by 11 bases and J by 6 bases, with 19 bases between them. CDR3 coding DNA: TGTGCCGGCATGTGGCTCGGAGGGAATGGCTACACCTTC. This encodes CAGMWLGGNGYTF.

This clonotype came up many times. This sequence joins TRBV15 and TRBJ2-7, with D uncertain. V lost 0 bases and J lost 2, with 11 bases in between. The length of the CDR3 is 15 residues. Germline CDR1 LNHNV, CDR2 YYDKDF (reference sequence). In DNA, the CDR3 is TGTGCCACCAGCAGAGATCCCTTAGCAACCTACGAGCAGTACTTC. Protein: CATSRDPLATYEQYF.

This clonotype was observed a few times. The CDR3 DNA follows: TGTGCCAGCAGGACAGGGGAGACAGGCGGCTACACCTTC. Translation: CASRTGETGGYTF. The gene calls are TRBV6-5 and TRBJ1-2; TRBD1 matches 8 bases. The CDR3 has 13 residues. V was clipped by 6 bases and J by 8 bases; unmatched bases: 8. Germline CDR1 is MNHEY and CDR2 is SVGAGI.

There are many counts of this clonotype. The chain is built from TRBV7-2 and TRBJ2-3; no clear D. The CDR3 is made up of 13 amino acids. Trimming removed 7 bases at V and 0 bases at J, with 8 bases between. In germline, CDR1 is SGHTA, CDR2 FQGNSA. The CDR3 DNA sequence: TGTGCCAGCAAAACTTGGAGCACAGATACGCAGTATTTT. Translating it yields CASKTWSTDTQYF.

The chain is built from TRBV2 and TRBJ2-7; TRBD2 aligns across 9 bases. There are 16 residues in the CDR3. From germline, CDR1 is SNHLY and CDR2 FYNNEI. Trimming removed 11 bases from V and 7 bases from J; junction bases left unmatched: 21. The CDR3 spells CAAGKAGGSAPNEQYF. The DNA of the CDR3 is TGTGCCGCCGGGAAAGCGGGGGGCTCGGCTCCCAATGAGCAGTACTTC.

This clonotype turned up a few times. This CDR3 reads CASSLLSTGNGYTF. Here the CDR3 DNA reads TGTGCCAGCAGCCTTTTATCGACAGGGAATGGCTACACCTTC. This chain joins TRBV2 and TRBJ1-2; 7 positions match TRBD1. This CDR3 is built from 14 residues. Germline CDR1 reads SNHLY; CDR2 reads FYNNEI. The V and J ends lost 6 bases and 6 bases, in that order; junction bases with no gene match: 10.

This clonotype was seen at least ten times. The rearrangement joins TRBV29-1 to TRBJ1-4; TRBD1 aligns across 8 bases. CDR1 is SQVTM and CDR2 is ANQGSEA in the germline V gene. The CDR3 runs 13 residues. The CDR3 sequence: CNVGGTGLEKLFF. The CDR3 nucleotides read TGCAACGTGGGGGGGACAGGCTTGGAAAAACTGTTTTTT.

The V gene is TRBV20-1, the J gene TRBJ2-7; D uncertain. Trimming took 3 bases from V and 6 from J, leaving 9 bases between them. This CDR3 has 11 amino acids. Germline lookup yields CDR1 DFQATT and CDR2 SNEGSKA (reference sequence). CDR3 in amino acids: CSASGTLEQYF. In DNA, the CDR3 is TGCAGTGCTAGTGGCACTCTCGAGCAGTACTTC.

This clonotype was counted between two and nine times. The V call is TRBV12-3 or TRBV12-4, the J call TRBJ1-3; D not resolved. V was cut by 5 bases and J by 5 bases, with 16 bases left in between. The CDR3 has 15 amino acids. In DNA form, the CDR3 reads TGTGCCAGCAGTGCTATGGTCCAGTCGAGAAACACCATATATTTT. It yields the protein CASSAMVQSRNTIYF.

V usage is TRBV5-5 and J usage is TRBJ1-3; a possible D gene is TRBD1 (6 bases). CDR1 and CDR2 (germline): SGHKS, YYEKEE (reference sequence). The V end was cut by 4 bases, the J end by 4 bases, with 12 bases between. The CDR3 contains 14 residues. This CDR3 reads CASSGTGTGNTIYF. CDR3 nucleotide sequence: TGTGCCAGCAGCGGTACCGGGACAGGAAACACCATATATTTT.

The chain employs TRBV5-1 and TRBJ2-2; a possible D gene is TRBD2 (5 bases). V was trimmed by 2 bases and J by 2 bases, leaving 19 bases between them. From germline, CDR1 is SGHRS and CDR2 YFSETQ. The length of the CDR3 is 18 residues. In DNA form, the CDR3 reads TGCGCCAGCAGCTTCAACACCCCCGTTGAGGGTAACACCGGGGAGCTGTTTTTT. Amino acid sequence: CASSFNTPVEGNTGELFF.

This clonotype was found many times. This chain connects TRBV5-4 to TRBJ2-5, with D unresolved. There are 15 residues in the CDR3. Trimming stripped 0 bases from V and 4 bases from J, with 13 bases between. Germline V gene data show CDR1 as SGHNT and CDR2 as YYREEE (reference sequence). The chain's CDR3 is CASSLDTSFGETQYF. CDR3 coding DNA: TGTGCCAGCAGCTTGGATACATCGTTCGGAGAGACCCAGTACTTC.

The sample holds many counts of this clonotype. In DNA, the CDR3 is TGCGCCAGCAGCTTGGTAGTCGGGACCTACAATGAGCAGTTCTTC. Translation gives CASSLVVGTYNEQFF. The chain is built from TRBV5-1 and TRBJ2-1, with TRBD2 as a possible D gene (5 bases). Germline V gene data show CDR1 as SGHRS and CDR2 as YFSETQ. The CDR3 extends over 15 amino acids. Between the trimmed V and J ends, which lost 0 bases and 2 bases, there was a span of 9 bases.

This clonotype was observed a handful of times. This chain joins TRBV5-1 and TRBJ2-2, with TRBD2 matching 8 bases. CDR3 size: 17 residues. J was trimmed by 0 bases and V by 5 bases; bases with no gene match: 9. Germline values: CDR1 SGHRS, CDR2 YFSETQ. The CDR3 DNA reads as TGCGCCAGCAGTTTTTCGGCGGGGGGCTCGAACACCGGGGAGCTGTTTTTT. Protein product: CASSFSAGGSNTGELFF.

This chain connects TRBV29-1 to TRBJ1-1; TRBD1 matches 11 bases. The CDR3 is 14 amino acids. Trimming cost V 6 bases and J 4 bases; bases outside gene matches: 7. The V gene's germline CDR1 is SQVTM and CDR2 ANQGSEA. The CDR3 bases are TGCAGCGTCGTCCGGACAGGGGGCCTCACTGAAGCTTTCTTT. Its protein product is CSVVRTGGLTEAFF. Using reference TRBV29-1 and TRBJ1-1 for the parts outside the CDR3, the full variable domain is SAVISQKPSRDICQRGTSLTIQCQVDSQVTMMFWYRQQPGQSLTLIATANQGSEATYESGFVIDKFPISRPNLTFSTLTVSNMSPEDSSIYLCSVVRTGGLTEAFFGQGTRLTVV.

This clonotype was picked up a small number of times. CDR3 in amino acids: CASSLKVSEQYF. Here the CDR3 DNA reads TGCGCCAGCAGCTTGAAGGTGAGCGAGCAGTACTTC. The chain has TRBV5-1 and TRBJ2-7, with D unresolved. V was cut by 1 base and J by 6 bases, with 8 bases left in between. This CDR3 contains 12 residues. Germline V CDR1 and CDR2: SGHRS, YFSETQ.

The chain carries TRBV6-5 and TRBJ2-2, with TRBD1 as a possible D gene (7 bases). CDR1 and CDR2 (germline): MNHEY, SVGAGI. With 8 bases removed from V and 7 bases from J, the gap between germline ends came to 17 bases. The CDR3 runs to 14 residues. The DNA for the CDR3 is TGTGCCAGCTCCAGGGGGACTCAGAACGGGGAGCTGTTTTTT. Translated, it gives CASSRGTQNGELFF.

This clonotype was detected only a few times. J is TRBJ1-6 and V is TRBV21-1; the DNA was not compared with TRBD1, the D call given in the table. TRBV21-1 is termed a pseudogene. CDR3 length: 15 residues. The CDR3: CATKQGSSYNSPLHF. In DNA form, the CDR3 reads TGTGCCACCAAACAGGGCAGCTCCTATAATTCACCCCTCCACTTT.

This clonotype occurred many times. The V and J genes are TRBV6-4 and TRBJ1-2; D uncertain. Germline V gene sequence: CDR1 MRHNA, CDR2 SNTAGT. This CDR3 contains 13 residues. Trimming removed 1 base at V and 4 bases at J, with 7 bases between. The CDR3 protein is CASSDYRPYGYTF. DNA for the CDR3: TGTGCCAGCAGTGACTATAGGCCCTATGGCTACACCTTC.

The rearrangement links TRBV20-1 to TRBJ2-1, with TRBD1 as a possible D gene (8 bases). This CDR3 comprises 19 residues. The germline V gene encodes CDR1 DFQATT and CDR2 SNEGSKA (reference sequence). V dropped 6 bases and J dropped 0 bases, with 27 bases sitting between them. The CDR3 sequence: CSAATGDGGREYSYNEQFF. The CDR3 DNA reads TGCAGTGCCGCGACAGGGGACGGGGGGCGGGAATACTCCTACAATGAGCAGTTCTTC.